This T cell receptor (beta chain) is from a study of blood T cell repertoires in COVID-19. Study background: Both acute and convalescent COVID-19 samples were obtained from the United States, Italy and Spain.

Grouping used clinical history reported by participants in a survey and questionnaire. Per the germline V gene, CDR1 is MNHEY and CDR2 is SVGAGI. Trimming took off 6 bases at V and 2 bases at J, with 14 bases between the two ends. There are 15 residues in the CDR3. Per the study methods: Reference gene primers were amplified, and this amplification served to estimate nucleated cell counts. Profiling relied on immunoSEQ multiplex PCR, and the TCRdb table lists in-frame clones only, not all of them. From that table come the V and J calls and clone size; the DNA was used to work out D and trimming. The table records roughly 150,000 clones, roughly 88% of them present only once.

The rearrangement uses TRBV6-5 and TRBJ1-3; D is possibly TRBD1 (6 bases). Sequences were obtained from PBMCs or T cells enriched from blood (not recorded which). The clonotype was recovered from a man aged 65 to 85 who had been exposed to COVID-19. The CDR3 reads CASSRPGVPGNTIYF. Written as DNA, the CDR3 is TGTGCCAGCAGCCGACCAGGGGTTCCTGGAAACACCATATATTTT.